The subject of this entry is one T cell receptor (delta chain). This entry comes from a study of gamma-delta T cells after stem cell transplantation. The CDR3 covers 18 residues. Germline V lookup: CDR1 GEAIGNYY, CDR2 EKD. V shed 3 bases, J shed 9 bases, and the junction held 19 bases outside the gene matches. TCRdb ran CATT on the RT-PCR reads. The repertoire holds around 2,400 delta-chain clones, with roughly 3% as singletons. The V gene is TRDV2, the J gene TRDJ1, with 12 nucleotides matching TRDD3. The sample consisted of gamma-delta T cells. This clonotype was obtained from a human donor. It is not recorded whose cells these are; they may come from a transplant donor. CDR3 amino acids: CACDALLGDTGGHHELIF. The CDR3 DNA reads TGTGCCTGTGACGCGCTACTGGGGGATACTGGGGGCCATCACGAACTCATCTTT.